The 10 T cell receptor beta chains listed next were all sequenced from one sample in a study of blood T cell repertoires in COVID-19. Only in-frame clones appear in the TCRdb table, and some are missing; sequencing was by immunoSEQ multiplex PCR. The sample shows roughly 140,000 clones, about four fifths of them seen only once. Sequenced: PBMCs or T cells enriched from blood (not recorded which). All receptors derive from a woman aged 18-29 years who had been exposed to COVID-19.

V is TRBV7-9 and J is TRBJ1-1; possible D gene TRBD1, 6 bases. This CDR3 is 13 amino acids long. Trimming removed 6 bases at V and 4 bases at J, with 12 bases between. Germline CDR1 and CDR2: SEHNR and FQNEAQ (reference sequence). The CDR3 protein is CASSFGTLTEAFF. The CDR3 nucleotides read TGTGCCAGCAGTTTCGGGACACTCACTGAAGCTTTCTTT.

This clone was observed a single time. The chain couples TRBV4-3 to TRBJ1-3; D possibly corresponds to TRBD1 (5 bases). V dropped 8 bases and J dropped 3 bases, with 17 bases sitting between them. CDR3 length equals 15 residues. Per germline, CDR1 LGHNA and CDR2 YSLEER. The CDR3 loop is CASARDYSGGNTIYF. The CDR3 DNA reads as TGCGCCAGCGCCCGGGACTACTCCGGTGGAAACACCATATATTTT.

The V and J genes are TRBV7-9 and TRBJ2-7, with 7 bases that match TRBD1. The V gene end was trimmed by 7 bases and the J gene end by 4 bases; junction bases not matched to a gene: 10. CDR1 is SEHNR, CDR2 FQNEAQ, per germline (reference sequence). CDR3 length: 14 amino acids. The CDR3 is CASTSDRAKYEQYF. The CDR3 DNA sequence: TGTGCCAGCACCTCCGACAGGGCAAAATACGAGCAGTACTTC.

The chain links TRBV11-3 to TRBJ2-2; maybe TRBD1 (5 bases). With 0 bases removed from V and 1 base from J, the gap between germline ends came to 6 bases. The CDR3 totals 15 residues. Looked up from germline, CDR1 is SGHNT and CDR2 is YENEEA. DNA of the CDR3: TGTGCCAGCAGCTTAGATCAGGGGAACACCGGGGAGCTGTTTTTT. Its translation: CASSLDQGNTGELFF. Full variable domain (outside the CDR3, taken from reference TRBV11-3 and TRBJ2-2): EAGVVQSPRYKIIEKKQPVAFWCNPISGHNTLYWYLQNLGQGPELLIRYENEEAVDDSQLPKDRFSAERLKGVDSTLKIQPAELGDSAVYLCASSLDQGNTGELFFGEGSRLTVL.

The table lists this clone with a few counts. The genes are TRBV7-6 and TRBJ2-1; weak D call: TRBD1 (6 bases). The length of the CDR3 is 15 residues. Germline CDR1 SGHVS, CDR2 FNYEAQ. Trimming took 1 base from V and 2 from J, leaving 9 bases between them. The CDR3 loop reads CASSLGWTAYNEQFF. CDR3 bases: TGTGCCAGCAGCTTAGGATGGACAGCCTACAATGAGCAGTTCTTC.

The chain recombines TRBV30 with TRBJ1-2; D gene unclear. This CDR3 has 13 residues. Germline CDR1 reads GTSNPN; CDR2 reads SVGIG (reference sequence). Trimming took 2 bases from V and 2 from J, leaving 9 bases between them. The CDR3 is CAWSPQENYGYTF. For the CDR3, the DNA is TGTGCCTGGAGTCCACAAGAAAACTATGGCTACACCTTC.

The CDR3 spells CATSDPTRTDTQYF. The CDR3 nucleotides are TGTGCCACCAGTGACCCCACTCGCACAGATACGCAGTATTTT. V is TRBV24-1 and J is TRBJ2-3; D remains ambiguous. Germline CDR1 is KGHDR and CDR2 is SFDVKD. The CDR3 is made up of 14 amino acids. V was trimmed by 4 bases and J by 1 base, leaving 8 bases between them.

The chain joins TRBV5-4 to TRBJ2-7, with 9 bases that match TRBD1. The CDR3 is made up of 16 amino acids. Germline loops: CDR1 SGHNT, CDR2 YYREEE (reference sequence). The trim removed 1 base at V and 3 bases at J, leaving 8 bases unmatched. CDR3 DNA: TGTGCCAGCAGCTTGTTTTTGGGACAGGGTGGCTACGAGCAGTACTTC. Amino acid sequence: CASSLFLGQGGYEQYF.

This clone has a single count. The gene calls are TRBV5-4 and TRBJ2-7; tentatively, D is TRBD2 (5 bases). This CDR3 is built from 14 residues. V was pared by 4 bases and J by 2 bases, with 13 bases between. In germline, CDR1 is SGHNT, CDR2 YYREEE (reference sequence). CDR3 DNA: TGTGCCAGCAGCCAAGTGGGGAGTACCTACGAGCAGTACTTC. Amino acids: CASSQVGSTYEQYF.

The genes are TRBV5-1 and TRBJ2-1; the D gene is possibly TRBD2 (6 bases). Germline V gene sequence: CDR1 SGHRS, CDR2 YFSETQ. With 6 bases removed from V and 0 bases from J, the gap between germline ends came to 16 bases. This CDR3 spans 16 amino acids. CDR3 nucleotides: TGCGCCAGCACCTCGAACCGGGGGAGCTCCTACAATGAGCAGTTCTTC. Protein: CASTSNRGSSYNEQFF.